A single sample is the source of the 18 T cell receptor beta chains below, sequenced in a study of OX40 agonist ivuxolimab in advanced cancers. The repertoire was sequenced with immunoSEQ multiplex PCR; TCRdb's copy has only in-frame clones and lacks some. Among 75,000 or so clones listed, roughly four fifths were seen once. The sequences come from CD4+ or CD8+ T cells sorted from blood, collected in a trial of the OX40 agonist ivuxolimab. The origin of the receptors is an adult with an advanced solid tumor such as melanoma, head and neck, liver or kidney cancer.

The chain employs TRBV5-1 and TRBJ2-7; TRBD1 aligns across 9 bases. CDR1 and CDR2 from the germline V gene are SGHRS and YFSETQ. The V segment lost 4 bases and the J segment 6 bases; nucleotides outside the gene matches: 8. The length of the CDR3 is 14 residues. In DNA, the CDR3 is TGCGCCAGCAGCCTGGACAGGGGCCGGGGCGAGCAGTACTTC. Amino acids: CASSLDRGRGEQYF.

V and J are TRBV4-2 and TRBJ2-3, with a weak D call TRBD2 (6 bases). The CDR3 is made up of 15 amino acids. Germline-derived CDR1 and CDR2 are LGHNA and YNFKEQ. V was shortened by 3 bases and J by 4 bases, with 14 bases between the two germline ends. DNA for the CDR3: TGTGCCAGCAGCCATGGGGGGAACCCTTCAGATACGCAGTATTTT. Translating it yields CASSHGGNPSDTQYF.

J is TRBJ2-5 and V is TRBV6-6; D remains ambiguous. V lost 7 bases to trimming and J lost 1 base, with 10 bases between them. Germline V gene sequence: CDR1 MNHNY, CDR2 SVGAGI (reference sequence). CDR3 length equals 13 residues. The CDR3 DNA reads TGTGCCAGCACAGTGGGGTCCCAAGAGACCCAGTACTTC. It specifies CASTVGSQETQYF.

The gene calls are TRBV4-1 and TRBJ2-3, with D unresolved. The CDR3 length is 14 residues. Trimming took off 2 bases at V and 0 bases at J, with 6 bases between the two ends. Germline CDR1 and CDR2: MGHRA and YSYEKL. CDR3 loop: CASSQFSSTDTQYF. In DNA form, the CDR3 reads TGCGCCAGCAGCCAATTTAGTAGCACAGATACGCAGTATTTT.

The gene calls are TRBV19 and TRBJ2-5, with TRBD2 matching 9 bases. Germline V gene data show CDR1 as LNHDA and CDR2 as SQIVND (reference sequence). J was trimmed by 2 bases and V by 3 bases; bases with no gene match: 7. CDR3 length: 16 residues. The CDR3 DNA follows: TGTGCCAGTAGTATGTCCAGCGGGGGGCGACAAGAGACCCAGTACTTC. Amino acids: CASSMSSGGRQETQYF. Complete variable domain (other parts from reference TRBV19 and TRBJ2-5): DGGITQSPKYLFRKEGQNVTLSCEQNLNHDAMYWYRQDPGQGLRLIYYSQIVNDFQKGDIAEGYSVSREKKESFPLTVTSAQKNPTAFYLCASSMSSGGRQETQYFGPGTRLLVL.

The chain links TRBV4-1 to TRBJ2-6, with D uncertain. CDR1 and CDR2 from the germline V gene are MGHRA and YSYEKL. CDR3 length: 14 amino acids. Trimming took off 6 bases at V and 4 bases at J, with 10 bases between the two ends. CDR3 residues: CASRSPGGANVLTF. The CDR3 DNA is TGCGCCAGCAGATCGCCGGGCGGGGCCAACGTCCTGACTTTC.

The chain carries TRBV5-6 and TRBJ2-1, with D maybe TRBD1 (5 bases). V lost 0 bases and J lost 3, with 10 bases in between. The CDR3 contains 15 residues. CDR1 is SGHDT and CDR2 is YYEEEE in the germline V gene. CDR3 in amino acids: CASSLGAGNYNEQFF. CDR3 DNA: TGTGCCAGCAGCTTGGGGGCAGGGAACTACAATGAGCAGTTCTTC. The entire variable domain, with the rest obtained from reference TRBV5-6 and TRBJ2-1, is as follows: DAGVTQSPTHLIKTRGQQVTLRCSPKSGHDTVSWYQQALGQGPQFIFQYYEEEERQRGNFPDRFSGHQFPNYSSELNVNALLLGDSALYLCASSLGAGNYNEQFFGPGTRLTVL.

V and J are TRBV7-9 and TRBJ1-4; 8 bases are shared with TRBD1. CDR1 SEHNR and CDR2 FQNEAQ come from the germline V gene (reference sequence). The CDR3 has 17 residues. The junction had 10 bases not matched to a gene; V was cut back by 2 bases and J by 5 bases. CDR3 nucleotides: TGTGCCAGCAGCTTATTCGGAGGTCAGGGGGCGAATGAAAAACTGTTTTTT. The encoded protein is CASSLFGGQGANEKLFF.

V gene TRBV7-8 combines with J gene TRBJ1-1; D possibly corresponds to TRBD1 (5 bases). CDR3 length equals 13 residues. The V gene's germline CDR1 is SGHVS and CDR2 FQNEAQ. Trimming cost V 1 base and J 11 bases, with 14 bases left between them. CDR3 DNA: TGTGCCAGCAGCTTAGGTGGGGGAAAAGCGGCTTTCTTT. This translates into CASSLGGGKAAFF.

The rearrangement joins TRBV7-2 to TRBJ1-4; no clear D. The CDR3 is 15 residues long. The V end was cut by 3 bases, the J end by 4 bases, with 12 bases between. In germline, CDR1 is SGHTA, CDR2 FQGNSA. The chain's CDR3 is CASSFTTQSNEKLFF. The CDR3 DNA reads TGTGCCAGCAGCTTCACTACACAGAGTAATGAAAAACTGTTTTTT. Using reference TRBV7-2 and TRBJ1-4 for the parts outside the CDR3, the full variable domain is GAGVSQSPSNKVTEKGKDVELRCDPISGHTALYWYRQSLGQGLEFLIYFQGNSAPDKSGLPSDRFSAERTGGSVSTLTIQRTQQEDSAVYLCASSFTTQSNEKLFFGSGTQLSVL.

The V and J genes are TRBV7-2 and TRBJ1-2, with D possibly being TRBD1 (6 bases). The germline V gene has CDR1 SGHTA and CDR2 FQGNSA. This CDR3 region has 14 residues. V was clipped by 5 bases and J by 4 bases, with 14 bases between them. This CDR3 is CASSPAIGGYGYTF. Written as DNA, the CDR3 is TGTGCCAGCAGCCCCGCTATAGGGGGCTATGGCTACACCTTC.

The CDR3 DNA follows: TGCGCCAGCAGCCATCACAGTCGGCAGGAGACCCAGTACTTC. Amino acid sequence: CASSHHSRQETQYF. The rearrangement joins TRBV5-1 to TRBJ2-5, with D unresolved. Germline CDR1 SGHRS, CDR2 YFSETQ. Trimming shortened V by 4 bases and J by 5 bases, and 15 bases separated the two germline ends. The CDR3 length is 14 residues.

In this sample, this clone turned up once. The chain links TRBV7-8 to TRBJ2-3; 15 bases are shared with TRBD2. With 5 bases clipped from V and 2 bases from J, the junction kept 8 bases outside the gene matches. CDR1 is SGHVS, CDR2 FQNEAQ, per germline. The CDR3 extends over 18 amino acids. In DNA form, the CDR3 reads TGTGCCAGCAGCGGGACTAGCGGGAGGAGGGTTGACACAGATACGCAGTATTTT. Its translation is CASSGTSGRRVDTDTQYF.

The chain has TRBV4-2 and TRBJ2-7, with D possibly being TRBD1 (6 bases). In germline, CDR1 is LGHNA, CDR2 YNFKEQ. This CDR3 comprises 12 residues. The germline V and J ends were trimmed by 2 bases and 4 bases, with 6 bases remaining between them. The CDR3 DNA follows: TGTGCCAGCAGCCAACAGGGGTACGAGCAGTACTTC. Translated: CASSQQGYEQYF.

The chain uses TRBV18 and TRBJ2-5; no firm D call. The CDR3 sequence is 15 residues long. Trimming took off 2 bases at V and 1 base at J, with 11 bases between the two ends. The germline gives CDR1 KGHSH, CDR2 LQKENI. In DNA, the CDR3 is TGTGCCAGCTCACCATTTCAGGACCCCCAAGAGACCCAGTACTTC. Encoded protein: CASSPFQDPQETQYF.

The V and J genes are TRBV6-1 and TRBJ2-7, with 13 bases matching TRBD2. Trimming took 5 bases from V and 5 from J; bases not matched to a gene: 3. Germline V CDR1 and CDR2: MNHNS, SASEGT. CDR3 length: 14 amino acids. The CDR3, as DNA: TGTGCCAGCAGTTCGACTAGCGGGAGGCACGAGCAGTACTTC. The encoded protein is CASSSTSGRHEQYF.

This chain joins TRBV7-9 and TRBJ2-5; D may be TRBD2 (7 bases). Germline V CDR1 and CDR2: SEHNR, FQNEAQ (reference sequence). Trimming removed 3 bases at V and 2 bases at J, with 13 bases between. CDR3 size: 15 residues. The CDR3 nucleotides read TGTGCCAGCAGCTTTGTGGGGGGGCTTCAAGAGACCCAGTACTTC. Protein product: CASSFVGGLQETQYF.

The chain links TRBV7-8 to TRBJ2-3; D ambiguous. CDR3 size: 16 residues. Germline CDR1 is SGHVS and CDR2 is FQNEAQ. V dropped 2 bases and J dropped 3 bases, with 15 bases sitting between them. The CDR3 DNA reads as TGTGCCAGCAGCTTACTAAACCAGGTTATGACAGATACGCAGTATTTT. Protein product: CASSLLNQVMTDTQYF.